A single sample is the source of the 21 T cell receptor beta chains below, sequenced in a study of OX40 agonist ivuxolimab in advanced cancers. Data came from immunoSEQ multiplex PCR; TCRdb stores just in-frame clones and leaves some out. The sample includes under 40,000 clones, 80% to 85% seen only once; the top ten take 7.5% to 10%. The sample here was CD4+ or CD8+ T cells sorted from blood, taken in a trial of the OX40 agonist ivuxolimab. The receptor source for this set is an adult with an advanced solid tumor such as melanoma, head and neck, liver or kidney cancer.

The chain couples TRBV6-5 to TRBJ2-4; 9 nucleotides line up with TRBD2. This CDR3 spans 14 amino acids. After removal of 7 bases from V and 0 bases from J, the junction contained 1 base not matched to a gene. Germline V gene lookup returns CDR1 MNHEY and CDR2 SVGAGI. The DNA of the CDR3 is TGTGCCAGCAAGCGGGGGGTAGCCAAAAACATTCAGTACTTC. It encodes CASKRGVAKNIQYF.

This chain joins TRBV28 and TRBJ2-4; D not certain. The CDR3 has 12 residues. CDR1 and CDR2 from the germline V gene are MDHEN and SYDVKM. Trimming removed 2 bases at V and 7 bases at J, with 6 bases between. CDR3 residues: CASSLRSNIQYF. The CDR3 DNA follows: TGTGCCAGCAGTTTAAGGTCTAACATTCAGTACTTC.

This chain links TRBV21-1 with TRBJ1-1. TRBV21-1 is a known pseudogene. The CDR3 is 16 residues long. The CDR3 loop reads CASRSEELTIRTEAFF. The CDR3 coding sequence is TGTGCCAGCAGATCAGAGGAGCTCACAATTCGCACTGAAGCTTTCTTT.

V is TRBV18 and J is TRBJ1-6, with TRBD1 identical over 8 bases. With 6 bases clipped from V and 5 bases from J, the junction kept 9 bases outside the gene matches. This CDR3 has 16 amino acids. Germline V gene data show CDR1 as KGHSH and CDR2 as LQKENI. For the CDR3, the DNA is TGTGCCAGCTCCCAGACAGGACAGGGAGATAATTCACCCCTCCACTTT. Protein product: CASSQTGQGDNSPLHF.

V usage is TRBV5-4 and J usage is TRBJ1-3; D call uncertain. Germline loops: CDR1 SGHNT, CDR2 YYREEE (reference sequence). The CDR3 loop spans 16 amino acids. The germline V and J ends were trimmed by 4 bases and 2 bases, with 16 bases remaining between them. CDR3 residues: CASSPAPSTPGNTIYF. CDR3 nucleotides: TGTGCCAGCAGCCCCGCCCCATCTACCCCTGGAAACACCATATATTTT.

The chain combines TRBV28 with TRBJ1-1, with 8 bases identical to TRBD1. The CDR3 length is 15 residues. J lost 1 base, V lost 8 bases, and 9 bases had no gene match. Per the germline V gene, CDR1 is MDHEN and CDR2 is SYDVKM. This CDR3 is CASALLGTGNTEAFF. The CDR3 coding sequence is TGTGCCAGCGCGTTACTCGGGACAGGGAACACTGAAGCTTTCTTT.

The CDR3 protein is CASSKRTSASDEQYF. The CDR3 region has the DNA TGTGCCAGTAGTAAAAGGACTAGCGCGTCCGACGAGCAGTACTTC. The chain combines TRBV19 with TRBJ2-5, with 9 bases lining up with TRBD2. The DNA end is more similar to TRBJ2-7, so the J call may be wrong. The germline V gene encodes CDR1 LNHDA and CDR2 SQIVND (reference sequence). There are 15 residues in the CDR3.

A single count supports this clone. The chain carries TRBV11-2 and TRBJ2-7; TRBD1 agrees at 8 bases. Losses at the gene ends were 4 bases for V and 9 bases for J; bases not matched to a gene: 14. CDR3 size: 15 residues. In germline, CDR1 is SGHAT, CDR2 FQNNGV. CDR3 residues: CASSWGQEPYEVQYF. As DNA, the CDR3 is TGTGCCAGCAGCTGGGGACAGGAACCCTACGAAGTGCAGTACTTC.

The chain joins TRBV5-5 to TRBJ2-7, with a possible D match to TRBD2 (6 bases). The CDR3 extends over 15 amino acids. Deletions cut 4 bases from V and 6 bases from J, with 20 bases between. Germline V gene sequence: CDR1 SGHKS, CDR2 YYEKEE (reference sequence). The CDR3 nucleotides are TGTGCCAGCAGCGGAGGGCAGGCCTTTCGCCTCGAGCAGTACTTC. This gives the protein CASSGGQAFRLEQYF. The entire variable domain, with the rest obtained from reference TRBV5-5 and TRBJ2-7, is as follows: DAGVTQSPTHLIKTRGQQVTLRCSPISGHKSVSWYQQVLGQGPQFIFQYYEKEERGRGNFPDRFSARQFPNYSSELNVNALLLGDSALYLCASSGGQAFRLEQYFGPGTRLTVT.

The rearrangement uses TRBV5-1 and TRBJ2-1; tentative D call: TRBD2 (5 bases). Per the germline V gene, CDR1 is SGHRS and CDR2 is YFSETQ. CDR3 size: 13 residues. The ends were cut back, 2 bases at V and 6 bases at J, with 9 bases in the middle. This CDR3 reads CASSLDGLNEQFF. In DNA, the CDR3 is TGCGCCAGCAGCTTAGACGGACTCAATGAGCAGTTCTTC. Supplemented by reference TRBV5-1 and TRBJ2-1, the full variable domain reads KAGVTQTPRYLIKTRGQQVTLSCSPISGHRSVSWYQQTPGQGLQFLFEYFSETQRNKGNFPGRFSGRQFSNSRSEMNVSTLELGDSALYLCASSLDGLNEQFFGPGTRLTVL.

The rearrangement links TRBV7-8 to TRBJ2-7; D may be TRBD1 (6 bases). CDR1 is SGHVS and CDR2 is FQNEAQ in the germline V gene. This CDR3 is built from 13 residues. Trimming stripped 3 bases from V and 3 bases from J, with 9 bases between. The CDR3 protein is CASSFAQGYEQYF. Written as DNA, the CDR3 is TGTGCCAGCAGCTTCGCACAGGGCTACGAGCAGTACTTC.

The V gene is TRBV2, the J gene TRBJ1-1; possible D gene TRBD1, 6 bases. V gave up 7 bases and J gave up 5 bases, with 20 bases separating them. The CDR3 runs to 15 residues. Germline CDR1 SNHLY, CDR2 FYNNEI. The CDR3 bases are TGTGCCAGCAAAAAGGAGGCGACAGGTAAGACTGAAGCTTTCTTT. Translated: CASKKEATGKTEAFF.

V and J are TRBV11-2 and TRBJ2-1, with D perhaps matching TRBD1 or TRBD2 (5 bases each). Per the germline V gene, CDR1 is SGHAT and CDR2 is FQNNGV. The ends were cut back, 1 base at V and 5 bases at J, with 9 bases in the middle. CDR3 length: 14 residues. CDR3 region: CASSLAGTNNEQFF. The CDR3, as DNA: TGTGCCAGCAGCTTAGCCGGGACGAACAATGAGCAGTTCTTC.

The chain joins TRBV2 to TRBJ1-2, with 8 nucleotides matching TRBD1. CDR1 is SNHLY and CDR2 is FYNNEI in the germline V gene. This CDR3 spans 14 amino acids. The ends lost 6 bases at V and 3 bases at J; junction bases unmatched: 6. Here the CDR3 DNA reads TGTGCCAGCAGCAGGGGGCGCGGTGACTATGGCTACACCTTC. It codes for CASSRGRGDYGYTF.

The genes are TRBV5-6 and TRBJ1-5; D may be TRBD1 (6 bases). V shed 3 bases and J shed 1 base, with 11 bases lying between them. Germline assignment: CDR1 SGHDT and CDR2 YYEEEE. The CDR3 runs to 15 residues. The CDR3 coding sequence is TGTGCCAGCAGCTGGGGGGGCCTCAGCAATCAGCCCCAGCATTTT. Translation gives CASSWGGLSNQPQHF.

The CDR3 protein is CASSRGASGRADEQYF. The CDR3 DNA reads as TGTGCCAGCAGCCGCGGGGCTAGCGGGAGGGCGGATGAGCAGTACTTC. The chain carries TRBV4-2 and TRBJ2-7, with 12 bases matching TRBD2. The V and J ends lost 4 bases and 7 bases, in that order; junction bases with no gene match: 11. Germline CDR1 is LGHNA and CDR2 is YNFKEQ. The CDR3 has 16 amino acids.

As DNA, the CDR3 is TGTGCCAGCAGCAAAATTGCTAGCGGGGTCAGCTCCTACAATGAGCAGTTCTTC. This encodes CASSKIASGVSSYNEQFF. The rearrangement links TRBV21-1 to TRBJ2-1; TRBD2 is the table's D call, not checked against the DNA. TRBV21-1 corresponds to a pseudogene. The length of the CDR3 is 18 residues.

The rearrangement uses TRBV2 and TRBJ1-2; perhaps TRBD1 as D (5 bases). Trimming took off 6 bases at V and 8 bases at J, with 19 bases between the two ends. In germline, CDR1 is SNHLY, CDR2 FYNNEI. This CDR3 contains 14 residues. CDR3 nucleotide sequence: TGTGCCAGCAGCCAGGACAAGACGTCTCGCGGCTACACCTTC. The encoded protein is CASSQDKTSRGYTF.

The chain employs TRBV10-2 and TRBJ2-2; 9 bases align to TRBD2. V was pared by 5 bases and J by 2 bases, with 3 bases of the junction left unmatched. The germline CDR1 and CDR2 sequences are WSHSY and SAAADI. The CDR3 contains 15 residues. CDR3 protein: CASSISGGNTGELFF. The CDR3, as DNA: TGCGCCAGCAGTATTAGCGGGGGTAACACCGGGGAGCTGTTTTTT.

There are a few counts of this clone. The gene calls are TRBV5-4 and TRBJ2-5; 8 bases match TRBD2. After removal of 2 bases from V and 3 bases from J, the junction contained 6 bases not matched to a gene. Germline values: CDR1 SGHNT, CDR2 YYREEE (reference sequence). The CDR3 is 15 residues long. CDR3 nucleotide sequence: TGTGCCAGCAGCTTAGCGCGGGAGGAAAAAGAGACCCAGTACTTC. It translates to CASSLAREEKETQYF.

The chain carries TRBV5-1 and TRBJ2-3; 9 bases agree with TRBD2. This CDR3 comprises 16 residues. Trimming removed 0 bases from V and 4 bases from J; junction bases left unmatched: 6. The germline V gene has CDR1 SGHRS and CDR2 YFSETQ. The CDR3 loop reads CASSLGSGGIADTQYF. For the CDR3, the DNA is TGCGCCAGCAGCTTGGGGAGCGGGGGGATCGCAGATACGCAGTATTTT.